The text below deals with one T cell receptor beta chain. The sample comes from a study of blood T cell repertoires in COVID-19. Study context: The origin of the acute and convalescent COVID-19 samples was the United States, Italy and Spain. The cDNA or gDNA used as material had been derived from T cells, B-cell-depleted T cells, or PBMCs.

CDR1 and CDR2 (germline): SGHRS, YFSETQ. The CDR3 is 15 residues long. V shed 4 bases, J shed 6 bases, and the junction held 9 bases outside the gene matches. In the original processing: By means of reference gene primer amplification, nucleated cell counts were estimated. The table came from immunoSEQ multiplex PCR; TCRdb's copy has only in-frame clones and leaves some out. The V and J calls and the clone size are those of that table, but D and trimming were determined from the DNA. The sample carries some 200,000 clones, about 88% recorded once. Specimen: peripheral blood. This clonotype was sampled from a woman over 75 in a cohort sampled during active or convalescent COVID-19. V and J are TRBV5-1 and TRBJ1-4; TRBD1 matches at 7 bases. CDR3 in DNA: TGCGCCAGCAGCACCTTCAGGGGGGAAGATGAAAAACTGTTTTTT. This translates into CASSTFRGEDEKLFF.